The clone carrying this T cell receptor beta chain appeared many times. Its target is unknown. Germline lookup yields CDR1 MNHNS and CDR2 SASEGT. This CDR3 has 14 residues. Unmatched junction bases numbered 6, after V lost 5 bases and J lost 3 bases. Making use of molecular barcodes, quantitative 5'-RACE generated TCR beta libraries. TCRdb processed the 5' RACE reads anew with MiXCR; each CDR3 protein has one entry. The sample has some 140,000 distinct CDR3 sequences; 7.3% are singletons. These data come from a study of CD8 T cells in ankylosing spondylitis. The study's findings and limits: Reports say disease-linked clones showed up significantly more in matched ankylosing spondylitis synovial fluid. Existing reports had already noted some motif variants in reactive arthritis synovial fluid and blood. Among TCR beta sequences, a motif of eight highly homologous variants appeared characteristic of ankylosing spondylitis blood.

The chain joins TRBV6-1 to TRBJ1-2; 7 positions agree with TRBD1. The clonotype was recovered from a female donor with ankylosing spondylitis or in good health (not recorded which). What was sequenced was blood, either unsorted or a sorted T cell fraction (not recorded which). DNA of the CDR3: TGTGCCAGCAGTCAGACGACAGGGCACTATGGCTACACCTTC. This sequence encodes CASSQTTGHYGYTF.